The 20 T cell receptor beta chains listed next were all sequenced from one sample in a study of blood T cell repertoires in COVID-19. Here immunoSEQ multiplex PCR was the method, and the copy in TCRdb shows in-frame clones only, minus some. The sample yields about 120,000 clones, over 65% seen once. Source material: peripheral blood. Receptor source: a man in his 60s with acute or convalescent COVID-19.

The chain couples TRBV6-4 to TRBJ2-1, with 7 bases lining up with TRBD2. From germline, CDR1 is MRHNA and CDR2 SNTAGT. CDR3 length: 17 residues. The V gene end was trimmed by 4 bases and the J gene end by 0 bases; junction bases not matched to a gene: 9. The CDR3 protein is CASSVDSSGTSYNEQFF. The CDR3 region has the DNA TGTGCCAGCAGTGTCGACTCTAGCGGTACCTCCTACAATGAGCAGTTCTTC.

This chain links TRBV7-9 with TRBJ1-1; D unresolved. The V and J ends lost 2 bases and 0 bases respectively, with 7 bases between them. Germline V gives CDR1 SEHNR, CDR2 FQNEAQ (reference sequence). This CDR3 has 14 amino acids. The CDR3 here is CASSLLTVNTEAFF. CDR3 nucleotide sequence: TGTGCCAGCAGCTTATTAACGGTGAACACTGAAGCTTTCTTT.

This clone was found a few times. The gene calls are TRBV5-4 and TRBJ2-1; D is ambiguous. From germline, CDR1 is SGHNT and CDR2 YYREEE (reference sequence). There are 13 residues in the CDR3. V lost 1 base and J lost 4, with 6 bases in between. For the CDR3, the DNA is TGTGCCAGCAGCTTGCCACTTTACAATGAGCAGTTCTTC. Its protein is CASSLPLYNEQFF.

This clone was seen a single time. This chain joins TRBV5-8 and TRBJ2-3, with a tentative D call TRBD2 (6 bases). Germline-derived CDR1 and CDR2 are SGHTS and YDEGEE. V was pared by 1 base and J by 0 bases, with 15 bases between. The CDR3 consists of 17 residues. The CDR3 DNA sequence: TGTGCCAGCAGCTTGATCGCGGGACGGCCTAGCACAGATACGCAGTATTTT. Protein product: CASSLIAGRPSTDTQYF.

The V gene is TRBV7-9, the J gene TRBJ1-1; D unclear. This CDR3 contains 12 residues. Germline V gene data show CDR1 as SEHNR and CDR2 as FQNEAQ (reference sequence). V gave up 5 bases and J gave up 7 bases, with 11 bases separating them. The CDR3 spells CASSHSKIEAFF. The CDR3 DNA reads as TGTGCCAGCAGCCACAGCAAAATTGAAGCTTTCTTT.

V usage is TRBV7-8 and J usage is TRBJ1-5, with a tentative D call TRBD1 (6 bases). Germline CDR1 SGHVS, CDR2 FQNEAQ. The CDR3 sequence is 16 residues long. Trimming took 2 bases from V and 2 from J, leaving 13 bases between them. The CDR3 nucleotides read TGTGCCAGCAGCTTATTTGCGTCAGGGGGCAATCAGCCCCAGCATTTT. Amino acid sequence: CASSLFASGGNQPQHF.

V gene TRBV7-2 combines with J gene TRBJ2-3, with 12 bases aligning to TRBD2. The germline V gene has CDR1 SGHTA and CDR2 FQGNSA. The junction had 8 bases not matched to a gene; V was cut back by 4 bases and J by 6 bases. The CDR3 contains 16 residues. The CDR3 DNA sequence: TGTGCCAGCAGCTCCGGACTAGCGGGAATCTTCGATACGCAGTATTTT. It specifies CASSSGLAGIFDTQYF.

The sample holds one count of this clone. This rearrangement joins TRBV3-1 (or the pseudogene TRBV3-2) to TRBJ2-1; 10 positions agree with TRBD2. CDR3 length: 17 residues. The V gene's germline CDR1 is LGHDT and CDR2 YNNKEL (reference sequence). After removal of 0 bases from V and 6 bases from J, the junction contained 8 bases not matched to a gene. The CDR3 loop reads CASSQDGLAGVRNEQFF. Here the CDR3 DNA reads TGTGCCAGCAGCCAAGACGGCCTAGCGGGAGTTCGCAATGAGCAGTTCTTC.

The chain is built from TRBV6-5 and TRBJ1-2; D gene unclear. Trimming removed 0 bases from V and 6 bases from J, with 14 bases in between. The CDR3 is made up of 15 amino acids. The V gene's germline CDR1 is MNHEY and CDR2 SVGAGI. Here the CDR3 reads CASSYSESSSHGYTF. CDR3 nucleotide sequence: TGTGCCAGCAGTTACTCCGAAAGCAGTAGCCATGGCTACACCTTC.

This chain joins TRBV19 and TRBJ1-2; the match to TRBD1 covers 7 bases. The J segment lost 2 bases and the V segment lost 1 base, leaving 10 bases of the junction unmatched. This CDR3 is built from 17 residues. The germline V gene encodes CDR1 LNHDA and CDR2 SQIVND (reference sequence). In nucleotides, the CDR3 is TGTGCCAGTAGTATAGGCGACAGGGCCCCCGAGAACTATGGCTACACCTTC. Translated, it gives CASSIGDRAPENYGYTF.

The gene calls are TRBV6-6 and TRBJ2-5; 11 nucleotides agree with TRBD1. The CDR3 totals 15 residues. CDR1 is MNHNY, CDR2 SVGAGI, per germline (reference sequence). V trimming: 6 bases; J trimming: 4 bases; junction bases outside the gene matches: 7. The CDR3 bases are TGTGCCAGCAGCTTCGGGACAGGGGGGAGAGAGACCCAGTACTTC. Translation: CASSFGTGGRETQYF.

The chain recombines TRBV6-2 or TRBV6-3 with TRBJ1-5; D not certain. Looked up from germline, CDR1 is MNHEY and CDR2 is SVGEGT. Trimming cost V 3 bases and J 1 base, with 19 bases left between them. The CDR3 has 18 amino acids. This CDR3 is CASSYSPAGVGSNQPQHF. The DNA of the CDR3 is TGTGCCAGCAGTTATTCGCCCGCCGGGGTTGGAAGCAATCAGCCCCAGCATTTT.

The chain carries TRBV6-2 or TRBV6-3 and TRBJ1-5, with a possible D match to TRBD1 (6 bases). Germline values: CDR1 MNHEY, CDR2 SVGEGT. V was clipped by 7 bases and J by 11 bases, with 27 bases between them. The CDR3 is made up of 16 amino acids. The CDR3 region has the DNA TGTGCCAGCACCCCACAGGGACCCCTCCCGATGGTTGCCCAGCATTTT. It encodes CASTPQGPLPMVAQHF.

This clone was observed a single time. This chain links TRBV24-1 with TRBJ2-5; 8 bases map to TRBD1. In germline, CDR1 is KGHDR, CDR2 SFDVKD. The V segment lost 5 bases and the J segment 1 base; nucleotides outside the gene matches: 5. The CDR3 runs to 15 residues. The CDR3, as DNA: TGTGCCACCAGTGGCCAACAGGGGGGCCAAGAGACCCAGTACTTC. Protein: CATSGQQGGQETQYF.

The chain has TRBV29-1 and TRBJ2-1, with TRBD2 as a possible D gene (6 bases). Trimming took off 3 bases at V and 1 base at J, with 10 bases between the two ends. Per germline, CDR1 SQVTM and CDR2 ANQGSEA. The CDR3 spans 14 residues. This CDR3 is CSVDPGRSYNEQFF. The DNA of the CDR3 is TGCAGCGTTGACCCGGGGAGGTCCTACAATGAGCAGTTCTTC.

This clone was detected once. This chain connects TRBV19 to TRBJ1-5, with TRBD1 matching over 7 bases. Germline lookup yields CDR1 LNHDA and CDR2 SQIVND (reference sequence). The CDR3 has 17 amino acids. V was pared by 5 bases and J by 3 bases, with 13 bases of the junction left unmatched. The DNA of the CDR3 is TGTGCCAGTAGTCCCCGGACAGGTGGAAGTTTCAATCAGCCCCAGCATTTT. Its protein is CASSPRTGGSFNQPQHF.

This clone was counted a few times. The chain joins TRBV27 to TRBJ1-4; 8 bases agree with TRBD1. Germline V gene data show CDR1 as MNHEY and CDR2 as SMNVEV (reference sequence). The CDR3 consists of 16 residues. The ends lost 6 bases at V and 7 bases at J; junction bases unmatched: 13. The CDR3 reads CASSLTGAGGSEKLFF. As DNA, the CDR3 is TGTGCCAGCAGCTTGACAGGGGCTGGGGGTAGTGAAAAACTGTTTTTT.

The table lists this clone with a count of one. V is TRBV3-1 (or the pseudogene TRBV3-2) and J is TRBJ2-3; 11 bases match TRBD2. CDR1 LGHDT and CDR2 YNNKEL come from the germline V gene (reference sequence). Trimming removed 4 bases from V and 0 bases from J; junction bases left unmatched: 12. This CDR3 is built from 19 residues. CDR3 DNA sequence: TGTGCCAGCAGCCGCAGAAACTTAGCGGGAGGGACTAGCACAGATACGCAGTATTTT. Amino acid sequence: CASSRRNLAGGTSTDTQYF.

The chain recombines TRBV5-8 with TRBJ2-1; D is ambiguous. The CDR3 has 16 residues. The V end was cut by 4 bases, the J end by 0 bases, with 14 bases between. CDR1 is SGHTS and CDR2 is YDEGEE in the germline V gene. In DNA, the CDR3 is TGTGCCAGCAGCCCCAAAGGTCGGAGCTCCTACAATGAGCAGTTCTTC. It yields the protein CASSPKGRSSYNEQFF.

The chain links TRBV4-2 to TRBJ2-7, with TRBD2 matching over 8 bases. Per germline, CDR1 LGHNA and CDR2 YNFKEQ. V lost 1 base and J lost 4; bases outside the gene matches: 6. CDR3 size: 15 residues. The CDR3 DNA reads as TGTGCCAGCAGCCAAGTTACGGGGGGGGCGTACGAGCAGTACTTC. Encoded protein: CASSQVTGGAYEQYF.